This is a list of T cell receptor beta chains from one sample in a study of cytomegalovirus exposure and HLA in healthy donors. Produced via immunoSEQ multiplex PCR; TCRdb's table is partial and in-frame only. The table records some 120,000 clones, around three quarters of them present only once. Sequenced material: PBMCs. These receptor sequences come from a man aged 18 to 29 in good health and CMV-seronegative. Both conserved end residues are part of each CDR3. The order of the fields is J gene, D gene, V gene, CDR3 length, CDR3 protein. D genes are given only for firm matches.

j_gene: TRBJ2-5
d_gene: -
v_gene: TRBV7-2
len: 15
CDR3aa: CASSPDGSRAETQYF

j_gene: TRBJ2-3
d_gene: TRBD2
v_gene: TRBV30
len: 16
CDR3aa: CAWSSGLAGAADTQYF

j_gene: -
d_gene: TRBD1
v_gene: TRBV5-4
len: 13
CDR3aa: CASSRDRSYEQYF

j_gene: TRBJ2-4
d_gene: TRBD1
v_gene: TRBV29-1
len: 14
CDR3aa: CSYRQGGLTNIQYF

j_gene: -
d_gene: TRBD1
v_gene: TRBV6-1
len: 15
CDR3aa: CASSAAGTGAYEQYF

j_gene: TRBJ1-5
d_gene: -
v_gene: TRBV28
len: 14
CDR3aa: CASSQGGGNQPQHF

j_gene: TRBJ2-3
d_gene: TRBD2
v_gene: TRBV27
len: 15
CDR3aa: CASGSRGRGTDTQYF

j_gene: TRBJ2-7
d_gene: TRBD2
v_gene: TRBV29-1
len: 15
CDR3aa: CSVPEEGSGSREQYF

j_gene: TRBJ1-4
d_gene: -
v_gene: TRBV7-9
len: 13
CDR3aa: CASSSRRSEKLFF

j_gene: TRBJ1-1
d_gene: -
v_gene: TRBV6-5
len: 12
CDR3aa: CASSAGNTEAFF

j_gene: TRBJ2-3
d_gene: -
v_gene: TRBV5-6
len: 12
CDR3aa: CASSLSTDTQYF

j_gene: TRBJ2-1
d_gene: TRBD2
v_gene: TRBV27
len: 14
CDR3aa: CASSLAGVDNEQFF

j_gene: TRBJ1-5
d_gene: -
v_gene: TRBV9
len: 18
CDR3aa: CASSSLRSGTRSNQPQHF

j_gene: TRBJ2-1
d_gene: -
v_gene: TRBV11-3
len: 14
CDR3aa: CASSLDTVENEQFF

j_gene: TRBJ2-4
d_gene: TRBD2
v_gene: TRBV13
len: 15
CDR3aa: CASSPPLAGGNIQYF

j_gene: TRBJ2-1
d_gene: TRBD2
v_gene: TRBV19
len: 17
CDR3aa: CASSIDRLAGDYNEQFF

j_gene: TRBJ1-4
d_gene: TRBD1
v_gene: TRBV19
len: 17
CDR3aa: CASSTTPPGQGNEKLFF

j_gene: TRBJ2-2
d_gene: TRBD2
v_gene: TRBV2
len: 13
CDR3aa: CASRREATGELFF

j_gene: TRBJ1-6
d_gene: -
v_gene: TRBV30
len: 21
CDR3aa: CAWNRLLAGGPQESYNSPLHF

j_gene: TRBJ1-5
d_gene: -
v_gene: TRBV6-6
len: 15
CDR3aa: CASSFPGVGDQPQHF

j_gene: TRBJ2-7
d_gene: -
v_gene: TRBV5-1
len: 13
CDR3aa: CASSGALTYEQYF

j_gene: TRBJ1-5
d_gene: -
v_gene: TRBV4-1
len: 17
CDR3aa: CASSQAFWGVGNQPQHF

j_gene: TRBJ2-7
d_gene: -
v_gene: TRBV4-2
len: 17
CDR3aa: CASSQDIFGYSIDEQYF

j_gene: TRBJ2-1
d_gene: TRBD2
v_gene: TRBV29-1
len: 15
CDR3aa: CSVRIGLAGVQEQFF

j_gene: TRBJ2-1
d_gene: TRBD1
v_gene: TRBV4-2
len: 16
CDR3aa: CASSQAQGQGSNEQFF

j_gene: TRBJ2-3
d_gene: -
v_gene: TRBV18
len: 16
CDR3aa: CASSPPLGTSTDTQYF

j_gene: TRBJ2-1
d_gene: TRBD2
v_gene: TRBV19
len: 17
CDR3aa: CASSSYSGLAGGQTLFF

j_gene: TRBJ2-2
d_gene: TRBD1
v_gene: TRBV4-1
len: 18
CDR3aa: CASSQVAMGQGTTGELFF

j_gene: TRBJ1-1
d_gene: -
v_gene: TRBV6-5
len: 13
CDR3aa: CASSYMADTEAFF

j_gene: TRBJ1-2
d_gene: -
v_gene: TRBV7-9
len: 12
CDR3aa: CASSLSETGYTF

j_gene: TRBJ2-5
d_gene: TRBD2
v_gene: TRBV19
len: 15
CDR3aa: CASSISSGSGETQYF

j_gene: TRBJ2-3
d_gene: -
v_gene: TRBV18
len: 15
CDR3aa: CASSPGRSSTDTQYF

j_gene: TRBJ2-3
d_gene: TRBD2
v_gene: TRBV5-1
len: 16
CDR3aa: CASSLGLAGGSDTQYF

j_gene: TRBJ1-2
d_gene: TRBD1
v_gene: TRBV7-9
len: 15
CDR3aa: CSSSPLTGGARGYTF

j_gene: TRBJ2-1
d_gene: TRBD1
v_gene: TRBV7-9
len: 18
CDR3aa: CSSSLPWTGGLSYNEQFF

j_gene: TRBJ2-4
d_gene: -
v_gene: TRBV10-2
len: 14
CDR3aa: CASTEDIPKNIQYF

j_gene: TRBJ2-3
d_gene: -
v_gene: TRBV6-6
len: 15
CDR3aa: CASSYLGASTDTQYF

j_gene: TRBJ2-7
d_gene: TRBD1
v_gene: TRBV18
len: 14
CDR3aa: CASSPPDRPTEQYF

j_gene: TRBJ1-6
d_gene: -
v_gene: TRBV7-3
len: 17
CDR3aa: CASSLGPPGTYNSPLHF

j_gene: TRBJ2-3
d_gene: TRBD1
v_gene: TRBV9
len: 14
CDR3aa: CASSEDRVADTQYF